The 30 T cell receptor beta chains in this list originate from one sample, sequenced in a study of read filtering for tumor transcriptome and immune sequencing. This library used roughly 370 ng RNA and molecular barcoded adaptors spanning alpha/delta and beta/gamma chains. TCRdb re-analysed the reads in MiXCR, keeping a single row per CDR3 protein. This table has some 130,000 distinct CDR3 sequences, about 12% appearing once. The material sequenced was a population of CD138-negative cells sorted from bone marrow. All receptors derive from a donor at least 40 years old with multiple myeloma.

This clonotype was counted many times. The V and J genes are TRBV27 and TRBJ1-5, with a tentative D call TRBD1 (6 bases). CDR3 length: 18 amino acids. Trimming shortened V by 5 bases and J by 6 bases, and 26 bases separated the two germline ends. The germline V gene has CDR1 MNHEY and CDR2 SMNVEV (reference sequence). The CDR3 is CASSPRGTHLPRGQPQHF. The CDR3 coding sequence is TGTGCCAGCAGTCCAAGGGGGACACACCTCCCCCGGGGTCAGCCCCAGCATTTT.

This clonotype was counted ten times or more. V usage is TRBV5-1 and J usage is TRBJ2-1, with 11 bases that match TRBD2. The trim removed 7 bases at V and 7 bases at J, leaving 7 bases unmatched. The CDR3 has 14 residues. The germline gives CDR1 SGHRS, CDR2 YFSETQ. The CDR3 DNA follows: TGCGCCAGCGCAACTAGCGGGAGTTTGAATGAGCAGTTCTTC. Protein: CASATSGSLNEQFF. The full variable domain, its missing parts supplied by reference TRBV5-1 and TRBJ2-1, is KAGVTQTPRYLIKTRGQQVTLSCSPISGHRSVSWYQQTPGQGLQFLFEYFSETQRNKGNFPGRFSGRQFSNSRSEMNVSTLELGDSALYLCASATSGSLNEQFFGPGTRLTVL.

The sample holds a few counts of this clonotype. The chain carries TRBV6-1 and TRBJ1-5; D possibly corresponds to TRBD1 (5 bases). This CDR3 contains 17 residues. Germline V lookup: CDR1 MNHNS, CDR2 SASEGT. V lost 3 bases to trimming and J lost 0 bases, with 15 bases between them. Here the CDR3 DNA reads TGTGCCAGCAGTGATGTCCTAGGGGTTTATAGCAATCAGCCCCAGCATTTT. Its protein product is CASSDVLGVYSNQPQHF.

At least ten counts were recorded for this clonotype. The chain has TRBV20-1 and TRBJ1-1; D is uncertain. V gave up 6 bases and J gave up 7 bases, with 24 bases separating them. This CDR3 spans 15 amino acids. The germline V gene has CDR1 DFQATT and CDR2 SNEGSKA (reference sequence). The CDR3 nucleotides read TGCAGTGCCACAAGAACCCGGCGGCCCGGGAATGAAGCTTTCTTT. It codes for CSATRTRRPGNEAFF.

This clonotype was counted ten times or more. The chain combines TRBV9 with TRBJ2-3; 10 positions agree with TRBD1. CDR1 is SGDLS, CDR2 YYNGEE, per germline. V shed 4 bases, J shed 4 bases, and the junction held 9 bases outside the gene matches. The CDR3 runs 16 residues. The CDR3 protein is CASSFRDRGSSDTQYF. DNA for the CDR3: TGTGCCAGCAGCTTCAGGGACAGGGGATCGTCAGATACGCAGTATTTT.

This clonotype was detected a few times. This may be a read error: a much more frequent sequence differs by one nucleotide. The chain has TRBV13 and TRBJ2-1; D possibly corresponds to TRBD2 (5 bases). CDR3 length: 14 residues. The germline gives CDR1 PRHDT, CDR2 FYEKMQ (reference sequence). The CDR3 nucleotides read TGTGCCAGCTGTGGACTGAATGAAGGAAATGGGCAGTTCTTC. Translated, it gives CASCGLNEGNGQFF. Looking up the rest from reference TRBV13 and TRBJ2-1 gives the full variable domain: AAGVIQSPRHLIKEKRETATLKCYPIPRHDTVYWYQQGPGQDPQFLISFYEKMQSDKGSIPDRFSAQQFSDYHSELNMSSLELGDSALYFCASCGLNEGNGQFFGPGTRLTVL.

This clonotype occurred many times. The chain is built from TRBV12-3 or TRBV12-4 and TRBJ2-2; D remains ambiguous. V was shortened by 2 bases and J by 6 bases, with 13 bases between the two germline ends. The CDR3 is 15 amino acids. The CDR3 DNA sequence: TGTGCCAGCAGTTTAAAGTCGGTGGGTTCCGGGGAGCTGTTTTTT. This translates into CASSLKSVGSGELFF.

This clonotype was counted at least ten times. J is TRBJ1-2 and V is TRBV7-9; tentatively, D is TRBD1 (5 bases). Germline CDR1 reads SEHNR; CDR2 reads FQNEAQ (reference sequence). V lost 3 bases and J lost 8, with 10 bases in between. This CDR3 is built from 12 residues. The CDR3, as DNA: TGTGCCAGCAGCTTTACAGGAGACGGCTACACCTTC. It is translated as CASSFTGDGYTF.

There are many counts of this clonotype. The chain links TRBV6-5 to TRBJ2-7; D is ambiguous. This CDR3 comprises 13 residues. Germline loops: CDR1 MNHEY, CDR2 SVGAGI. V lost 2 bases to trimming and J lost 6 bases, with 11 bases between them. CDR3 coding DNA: TGTGCCAGCAGTTACCATTACAGCCTCGAGCAGTACTTC. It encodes CASSYHYSLEQYF.

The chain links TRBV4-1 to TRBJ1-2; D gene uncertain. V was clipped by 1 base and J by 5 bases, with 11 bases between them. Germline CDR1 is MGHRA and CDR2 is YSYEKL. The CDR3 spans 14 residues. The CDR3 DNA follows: TGCGCCAGCAGCCAAGTCGCCAGACTTTATGGCTACACCTTC. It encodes CASSQVARLYGYTF.

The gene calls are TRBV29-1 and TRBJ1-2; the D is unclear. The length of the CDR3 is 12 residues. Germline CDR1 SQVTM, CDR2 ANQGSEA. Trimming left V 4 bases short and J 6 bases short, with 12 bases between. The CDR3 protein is CSVGPGPDGYTF. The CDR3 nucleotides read TGCAGCGTTGGACCCGGCCCCGATGGCTACACCTTC.

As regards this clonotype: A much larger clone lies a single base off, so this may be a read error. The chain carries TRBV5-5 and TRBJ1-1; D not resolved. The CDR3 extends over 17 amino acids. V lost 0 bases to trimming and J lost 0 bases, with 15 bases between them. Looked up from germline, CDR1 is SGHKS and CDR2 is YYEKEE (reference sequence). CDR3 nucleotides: TGTGCCAGCAGCTTGGACTGGATACCAGTCATGAACACTGAAGCTTTCTTT. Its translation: CASSLDWIPVMNTEAFF.

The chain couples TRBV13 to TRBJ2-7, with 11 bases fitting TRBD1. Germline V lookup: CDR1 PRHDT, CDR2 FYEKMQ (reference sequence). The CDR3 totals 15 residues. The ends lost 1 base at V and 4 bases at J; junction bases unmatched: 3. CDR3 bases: TGTGCCAGCAGCTTAGTTGGACAGGGGGCTTACGAGCAGTACTTC. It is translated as CASSLVGQGAYEQYF.

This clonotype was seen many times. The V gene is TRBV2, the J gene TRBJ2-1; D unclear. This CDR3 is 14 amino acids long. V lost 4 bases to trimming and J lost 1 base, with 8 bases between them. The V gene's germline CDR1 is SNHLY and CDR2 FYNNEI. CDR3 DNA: TGTGCCAGCAGTGGGAGACGGTCCTACAATGAGCAGTTCTTC. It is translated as CASSGRRSYNEQFF.

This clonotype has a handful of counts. The CDR3 nucleotides are TGCGCCAGCAGGGGGAGTTCCCAAGAGACCCAGTACTTC. It yields the protein CASRGSSQETQYF. The chain recombines TRBV4-1 with TRBJ2-5; maybe TRBD2 (5 bases). V was trimmed by 6 bases and J by 1 base, leaving 9 bases between them. Germline V lookup: CDR1 MGHRA, CDR2 YSYEKL. This CDR3 is built from 13 residues.

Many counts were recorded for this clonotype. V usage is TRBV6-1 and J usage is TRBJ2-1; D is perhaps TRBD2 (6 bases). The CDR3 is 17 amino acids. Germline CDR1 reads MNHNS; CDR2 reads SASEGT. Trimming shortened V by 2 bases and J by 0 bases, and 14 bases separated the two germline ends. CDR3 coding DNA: TGTGCCAGCAGTGAACCCACGGGGGAAAGCTCCTACAATGAGCAGTTCTTC. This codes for CASSEPTGESSYNEQFF.

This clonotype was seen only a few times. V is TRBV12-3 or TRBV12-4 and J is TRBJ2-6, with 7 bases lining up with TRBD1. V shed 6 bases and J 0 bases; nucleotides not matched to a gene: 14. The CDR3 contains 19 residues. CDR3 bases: TGTGCCAGCAGCTTTGAAAGACAGGGCCGGGGCTCTGGGGCCAACGTCCTGACTTTC. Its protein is CASSFERQGRGSGANVLTF.

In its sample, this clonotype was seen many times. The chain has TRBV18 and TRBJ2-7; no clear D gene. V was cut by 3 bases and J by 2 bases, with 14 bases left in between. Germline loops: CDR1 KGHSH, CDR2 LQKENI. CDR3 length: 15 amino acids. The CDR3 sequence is CASSPSRDTTYEQYF. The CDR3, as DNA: TGTGCCAGCTCACCGTCCCGCGATACAACCTACGAGCAGTACTTC.

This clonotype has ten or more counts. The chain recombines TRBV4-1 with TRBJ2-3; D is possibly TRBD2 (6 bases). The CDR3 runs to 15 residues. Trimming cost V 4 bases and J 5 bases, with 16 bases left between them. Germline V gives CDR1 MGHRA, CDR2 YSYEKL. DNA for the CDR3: TGCGCCAGCAGCCCATGGCCCGGAGGGGTAGATACGCAGTATTTT. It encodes CASSPWPGGVDTQYF.

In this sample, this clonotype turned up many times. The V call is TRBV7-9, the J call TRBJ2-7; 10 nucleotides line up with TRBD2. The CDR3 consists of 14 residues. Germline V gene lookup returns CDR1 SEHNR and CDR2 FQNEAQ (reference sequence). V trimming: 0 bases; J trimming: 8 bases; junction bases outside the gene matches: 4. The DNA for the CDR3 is TGTGCCAGCAGCTTAGCCGGGACTAGCGCACAGCAGTACTTC. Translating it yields CASSLAGTSAQQYF.

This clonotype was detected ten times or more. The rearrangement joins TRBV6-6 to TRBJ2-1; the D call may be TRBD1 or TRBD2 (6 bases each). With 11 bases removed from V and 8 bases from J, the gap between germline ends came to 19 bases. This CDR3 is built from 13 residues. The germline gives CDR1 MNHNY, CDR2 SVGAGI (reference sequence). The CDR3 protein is CAGKVGGGDEQFF. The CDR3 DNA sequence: TGTGCCGGTAAAGTCGGGGGCGGGGATGAGCAGTTCTTC.

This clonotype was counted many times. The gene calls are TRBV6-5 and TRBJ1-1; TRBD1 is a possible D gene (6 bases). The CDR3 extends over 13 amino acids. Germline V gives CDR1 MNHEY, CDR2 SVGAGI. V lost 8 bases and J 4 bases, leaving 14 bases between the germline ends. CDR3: CASRWGPGTEAFF. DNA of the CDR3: TGTGCCAGCCGATGGGGGCCAGGCACTGAAGCTTTCTTT.

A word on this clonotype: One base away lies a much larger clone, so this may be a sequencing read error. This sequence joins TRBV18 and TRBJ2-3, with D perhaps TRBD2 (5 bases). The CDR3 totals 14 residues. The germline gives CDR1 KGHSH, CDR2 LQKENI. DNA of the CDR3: TGTGCCGGCTCACCCGGGATGATCACAGATACGCAGTATTTT. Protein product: CAGSPGMITDTQYF.

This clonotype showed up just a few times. DNA for the CDR3: TGCAGCCTACTGGGGCTAGCGGCTATAAATGAGCAGTTCTTC. Amino acids: CSLLGLAAINEQFF. The chain combines TRBV29-1 with TRBJ2-1, with 7 positions matching TRBD2. The CDR3 totals 14 residues. The V and J ends lost 8 bases and 7 bases, in that order; junction bases with no gene match: 14. CDR1 SQVTM and CDR2 ANQGSEA come from the germline V gene.

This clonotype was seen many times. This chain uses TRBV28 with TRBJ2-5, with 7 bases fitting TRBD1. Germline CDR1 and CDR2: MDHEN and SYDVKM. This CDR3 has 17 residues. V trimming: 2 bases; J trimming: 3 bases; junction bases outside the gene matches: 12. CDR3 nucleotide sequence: TGTGCCAGCAGTTTAATGATGACAGGGATGGATGAAGAGACCCAGTACTTC. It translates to CASSLMMTGMDEETQYF.

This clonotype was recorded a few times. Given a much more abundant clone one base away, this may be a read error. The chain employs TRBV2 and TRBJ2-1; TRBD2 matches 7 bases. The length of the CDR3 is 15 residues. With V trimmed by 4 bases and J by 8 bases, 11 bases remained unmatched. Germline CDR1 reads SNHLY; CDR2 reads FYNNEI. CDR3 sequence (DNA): TGTGCCAGCAGTGTTTCTAGCGGAGCATACGATGAGCAGTTCTTC. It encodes CASSVSSGAYDEQFF. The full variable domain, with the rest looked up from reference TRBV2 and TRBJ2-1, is EPEVTQTPSHQVTQMGQEVILRCVPISNHLYFYWYRQILGQKVEFLVSFYNNEISEKSEIFDDQFSVERPDGSNFTLKIRSTKLEDSAMYFCASSVSSGAYDEQFFGPGTRLTVL.

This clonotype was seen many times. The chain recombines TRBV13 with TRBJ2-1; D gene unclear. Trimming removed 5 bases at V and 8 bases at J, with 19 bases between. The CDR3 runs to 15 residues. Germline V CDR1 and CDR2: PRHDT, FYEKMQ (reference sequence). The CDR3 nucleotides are TGTGCCAGCAGCCACCGGGTGCTGGGGTTCGATGAGCAGTTCTTC. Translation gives CASSHRVLGFDEQFF. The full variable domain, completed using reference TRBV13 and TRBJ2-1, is AAGVIQSPRHLIKEKRETATLKCYPIPRHDTVYWYQQGPGQDPQFLISFYEKMQSDKGSIPDRFSAQQFSDYHSELNMSSLELGDSALYFCASSHRVLGFDEQFFGPGTRLTVL.

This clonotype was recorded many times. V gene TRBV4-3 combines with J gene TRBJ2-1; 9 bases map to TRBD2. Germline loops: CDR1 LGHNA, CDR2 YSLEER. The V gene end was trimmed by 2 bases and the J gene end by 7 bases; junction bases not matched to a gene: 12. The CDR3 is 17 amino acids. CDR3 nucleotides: TGCGCCAGCAGCCAAAGTCTAGCGGGGCGACGTCAGAATGAGCAGTTCTTC. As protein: CASSQSLAGRRQNEQFF.

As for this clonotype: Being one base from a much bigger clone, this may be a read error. The CDR3 DNA reads as TGCGCCACCAATGATGGCGGTTACAATGAGCAGTTCTTC. This codes for CATNDGGYNEQFF. This chain links TRBV5-1 with TRBJ2-1; unclear D gene. The CDR3 is 13 residues long. Germline CDR1 is SGHRS and CDR2 is YFSETQ. The V end lost 9 bases, the J end lost 4 bases, and 14 bases lay between the germline ends.

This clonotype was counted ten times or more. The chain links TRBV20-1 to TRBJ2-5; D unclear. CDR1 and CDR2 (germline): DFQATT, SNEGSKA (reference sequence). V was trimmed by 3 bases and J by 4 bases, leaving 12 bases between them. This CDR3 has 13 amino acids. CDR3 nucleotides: TGCAGTGCTAGCGAGGAGATCGTAGAGACCCAGTACTTC. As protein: CSASEEIVETQYF.